Each of the 21 T cell receptor beta chains below was sequenced from the same sample in a study of cytomegalovirus exposure and HLA in healthy donors. PCR was performed using 60 Vbeta and 13 Jbeta primers. The method was immunoSEQ multiplex PCR; TCRdb's version includes in-frame clones alone and lacks a portion of them. The sample has over 200,000 clones, about 83% seen once; the top ten hold over 1%. The sample was PBMCs. The receptors stem from a human donor in good health.

V usage is TRBV11-3 and J usage is TRBJ2-2; 9 positions match TRBD2. This CDR3 contains 16 residues. The J segment lost 6 bases and the V segment lost 5 bases, leaving 10 bases of the junction unmatched. CDR1 and CDR2 from the germline V gene are SGHNT and YENEEA. In DNA form, the CDR3 reads TGTGCCAGCAGCCCGCGGGGGGGGACGCGATCCGGGGAGCTGTTTTTT. Its protein is CASSPRGGTRSGELFF.

This clone showed up just a few times. The chain is built from TRBV28 and TRBJ1-1, with D maybe TRBD1 (5 bases). The V end was cut by 0 bases, the J end by 1 base, with 9 bases between. The CDR3 runs 15 residues. Germline loops: CDR1 MDHEN, CDR2 SYDVKM. DNA of the CDR3: TGTGCCAGCAGTTTATGGGGGGGAGGGAACACTGAAGCTTTCTTT. It encodes CASSLWGGGNTEAFF.

This chain joins TRBV18 and TRBJ2-3; D unclear. The CDR3 consists of 15 residues. Trimming cost V 2 bases and J 2 bases, with 11 bases left between them. Germline-derived CDR1 and CDR2 are KGHSH and LQKENI. CDR3 residues: CASSPNGGFTDTQYF. CDR3 sequence (DNA): TGTGCCAGCTCACCAAACGGCGGCTTCACAGATACGCAGTATTTT.

The chain joins TRBV6-1 to TRBJ1-3; D perhaps matches TRBD1 (6 bases). V was cut by 7 bases and J by 4 bases, with 14 bases left in between. The CDR3 sequence is 14 residues long. The germline gives CDR1 MNHNS, CDR2 SASEGT. The CDR3 protein is CASKGPRGGNTIYF. The CDR3 DNA follows: TGTGCCAGCAAGGGCCCAAGGGGGGGAAACACCATATATTTT.

This chain links TRBV4-1 with TRBJ2-5; D is perhaps TRBD1 (6 bases). The CDR3 is 11 amino acids. Germline V gives CDR1 MGHRA, CDR2 YSYEKL. Trimming left V 5 bases short and J 8 bases short, with 9 bases between. In nucleotides, the CDR3 is TGCGCCAGCAGCGAGGACAGAACCCAGTACTTC. Its protein is CASSEDRTQYF.

The chain links TRBV9 to TRBJ2-7; 11 nucleotides line up with TRBD2. Germline-derived CDR1 and CDR2 are SGDLS and YYNGEE. The V and J ends lost 6 bases and 3 bases, in that order; junction bases with no gene match: 11. This CDR3 comprises 16 residues. The CDR3 bases are TGTGCCAGCACCCCCGGGCTAGCGGGAGGTTTCTACGAGCAGTACTTC. It specifies CASTPGLAGGFYEQYF.

V usage is TRBV5-1 and J usage is TRBJ1-1; D perhaps matches TRBD1 (5 bases). The germline V and J ends were trimmed by 3 bases and 1 base, with 7 bases remaining between them. The CDR3 contains 13 residues. In germline, CDR1 is SGHRS, CDR2 YFSETQ. In DNA, the CDR3 is TGCGCCAGCAGCTATGGACAGAACACTGAAGCTTTCTTT. This encodes CASSYGQNTEAFF.

The gene calls are TRBV28 and TRBJ2-3; 10 positions match TRBD1. Germline assignment: CDR1 MDHEN and CDR2 SYDVKM. The CDR3 is made up of 15 amino acids. V was pared by 6 bases and J by 4 bases, with 7 bases of the junction left unmatched. The CDR3 here is CASSLGTGEADTQYF. CDR3 bases: TGTGCCAGCAGCTTGGGGACAGGGGAGGCAGATACGCAGTATTTT. Drawing the rest from reference TRBV28 and TRBJ2-3, the complete variable domain is DVKVTQSSRYLVKRTGEKVFLECVQDMDHENMFWYRQDPGLGLRLIYFSYDVKMKEKGDIPEGYSVSREKKERFSLILESASTNQTSMYLCASSLGTGEADTQYFGPGTRLTVL.

This clone has just a few counts. The rearrangement joins TRBV5-1 to TRBJ2-1; D might be TRBD2 (6 bases). V lost 3 bases and J 2 bases, leaving 12 bases between the germline ends. This CDR3 comprises 15 residues. Per germline, CDR1 SGHRS and CDR2 YFSETQ. The CDR3 region has the DNA TGCGCCAGCAGCTCGATAGCGGATCCCTACAATGAGCAGTTCTTC. Its translation is CASSSIADPYNEQFF.

As for this clone: The junction and the germline gene differ at one end; a read error may be behind it. The CDR3 spells CSSSLAGGPYEQYF. In DNA form, the CDR3 reads TGTTCCAGCAGCTTAGCAGGAGGGCCTTACGAGCAGTACTTC. V and J are TRBV7-9 and TRBJ2-7, with D maybe TRBD2 (6 bases). The CDR3 contains 14 residues. Germline V lookup: CDR1 SEHNR, CDR2 FQNEAQ (reference sequence).

The CDR3 DNA is TGTGCCAGCAGTTTGGCGGGGCAGGGGGCTCACGAGCAGTACTTC. Its protein is CASSLAGQGAHEQYF. The chain carries TRBV28 and TRBJ2-7, with 8 bases that match TRBD1. This CDR3 is 15 amino acids long. Trimming took 3 bases from V and 5 from J; bases not matched to a gene: 9. Germline values: CDR1 MDHEN, CDR2 SYDVKM.

The chain joins TRBV7-8 to TRBJ1-4, with no clear D. The germline CDR1 and CDR2 sequences are SGHVS and FQNEAQ. The CDR3 is made up of 14 amino acids. Trimming shortened V by 1 base and J by 2 bases, and 5 bases separated the two germline ends. The DNA for the CDR3 is TGTGCCAGCAGCTTAGGAGGGACTAATGAAAAACTGTTTTTT. The encoded protein is CASSLGGTNEKLFF.

J is TRBJ2-1 and V is TRBV6-1, with 7 bases that match TRBD1. CDR1 is MNHNS and CDR2 is SASEGT in the germline V gene. This CDR3 region has 15 residues. The V segment lost 6 bases and the J segment 4 bases; nucleotides outside the gene matches: 9. The DNA for the CDR3 is TGTGCCAGCAGGGTCGGGACAGTTAGTTACAATGAGCAGTTCTTC. Translating gives CASRVGTVSYNEQFF.

This chain connects TRBV2 to TRBJ1-1, with TRBD1 matching over 10 bases. Germline lookup yields CDR1 SNHLY and CDR2 FYNNEI. CDR3 length equals 13 residues. Germline trimming cut 3 bases from V and 9 bases from J; bases unmatched to any gene: 4. The CDR3 loop reads CASSDSGQGKAFF. As DNA, the CDR3 is TGTGCCAGCAGTGATTCGGGACAGGGGAAAGCTTTCTTT.

This clone was seen just once. The V gene is TRBV5-1, the J gene TRBJ2-2; TRBD2 matches at 11 bases. Unmatched junction bases numbered 7, after V lost 1 base and J lost 5 bases. The CDR3 is 17 amino acids. In germline, CDR1 is SGHRS, CDR2 YFSETQ. This CDR3 reads CASSLLLAGVRTGELFF. The CDR3 region has the DNA TGCGCCAGCAGCTTGTTACTAGCGGGAGTCAGGACCGGGGAGCTGTTTTTT.

This rearrangement joins TRBV10-3 to TRBJ2-7, with 8 bases matching TRBD1. Germline trimming cut 6 bases from V and 2 bases from J; bases unmatched to any gene: 15. Germline loops: CDR1 ENHRY, CDR2 SYGVKD. This CDR3 has 17 amino acids. The CDR3 DNA sequence: TGTGCCATCAGGTCCCTACACGGGACAGGCCAGCCCTACGAGCAGTACTTC. It codes for CAIRSLHGTGQPYEQYF.

This sequence joins TRBV6-7 and TRBJ2-1, with 12 bases fitting TRBD2. TRBV6-7 falls under the ORF class, with uncertain function. V was clipped by 6 bases and J by 4 bases; unmatched bases: 4. This CDR3 is built from 15 residues. CDR3 nucleotides: TGTGCCAGCAGAATTACTAGCGGGAGGTACAATGAGCAGTTCTTC. Translation: CASRITSGRYNEQFF.

The chain recombines TRBV9 with TRBJ2-1, with D perhaps matching TRBD2 (6 bases). Trimming cost V 0 bases and J 4 bases, with 14 bases left between them. CDR1 and CDR2 (germline): SGDLS, YYNGEE. The CDR3 covers 16 residues. CDR3 in amino acids: CASSVDISGLYNEQFF. In nucleotides, the CDR3 is TGTGCCAGCAGCGTAGACATTAGCGGACTATACAATGAGCAGTTCTTC. The full variable domain, rest sourced from reference TRBV9 and TRBJ2-1, is DSGVTQTPKHLITATGQRVTLRCSPRSGDLSVYWYQQSLDQGLQFLIQYYNGEERAKGNILERFSAQQFPDLHSELNLSSLELGDSALYFCASSVDISGLYNEQFFGPGTRLTVL.

This clone came up once. The conserved closing phenylalanine or tryptophan is absent in this CDR3, likely reflecting a read error. It is unclear where the CDR3 begins or ends on the DNA, so no DNA is shown, and the CDR3 is as TCRdb lists it. The genes are TRBV7-8 and TRBJ1-5; the table's D call, TRBD1, has no DNA check behind it. CDR1 SGHVS and CDR2 FQNEAQ come from the germline V gene. The CDR3 is 13 amino acids in total, end residues counted. The CDR3 here is CASSLAGQGPIFL.

The chain has TRBV29-1 and TRBJ2-5; no firm D call. Germline assignment: CDR1 SQVTM and CDR2 ANQGSEA. V was cut by 3 bases and J by 2 bases, with 10 bases left in between. The length of the CDR3 is 13 residues. The CDR3 DNA follows: TGCAGCGTTGAGACGGGTCGGCAAGAGACCCAGTACTTC. It codes for CSVETGRQETQYF.

The chain links TRBV10-3 to TRBJ1-2; 7 nucleotides match TRBD1. This CDR3 spans 14 amino acids. Trimming at V came to 8 bases and at J to 0 bases, leaving 6 bases not matched to a gene. The germline CDR1 and CDR2 sequences are ENHRY and SYGVKD. DNA of the CDR3: TGTGCCATCGCGGGGACAGTGACTAACTATGGCTACACCTTC. Protein sequence: CAIAGTVTNYGYTF.